Listed below are T cell receptor beta chains from one sample, sequenced in a study of shared clonotypes between healthy human individuals. Sequencing was performed with immunoSEQ multiplex PCR; in TCRdb, only in-frame clones are kept and a portion is missing. The sample has around 2.5 million clones; approximately 93% are singletons. The sample consisted of naive CD4+ T cells from PBMCs. The source is a man between 18 and 29 years old in good health. Some clones in this sample may be carry-over from other donors' samples. Both conserved end residues are part of each CDR3. D genes are given only for firm matches. Clone size is stated in some rows and not others, as once, few, many or a class when expanded.

>few|12|NA|TRBV5-1|TRBJ2-5
TGCGCCAGCAGCTTGGGGGTAGAGACCCAGTACTTC
CASSLGVETQYF
>NA|17|NA|TRBV5-1|TRBJ2-3
TGCGCCAGCAGCTTTACTGCGCGGGGGCCTAGCACAGATACGCAGTATTTT
CASSFTARGPSTDTQYF
>NA|14|NA|TRBV29-1|TRBJ2-3
TGCAGCGTCGCCCTAGCGCAATACACAGATACGCAGTATTTT
CSVALAQYTDTQYF
>NA|12|NA|TRBV2|TRBJ1-2
TGTGCCAGCAGACCCGGGACCTATGGCTACACCTTC
CASRPGTYGYTF
>once|15|NA|TRBV2|TRBJ2-2
TGTGCCAGCAGTGTTGGCCGAGTAATCACCGGGGAGCTGTTTTTT
CASSVGRVITGELFF
>NA|15|NA|TRBV7-3|TRBJ2-7
TGTGCCAGCAGCTTAAGGGGCCTCAGCTCCTACGAGCAGTACTTC
CASSLRGLSSYEQYF
>NA|12|NA|TRBV9|TRBJ1-1
TGTGCCAGCAGCAAAGGGGGCACTGAAGCTTTCTTT
CASSKGGTEAFF
>NA|13|NA|TRBV28|TRBJ1-5
TGTGCCACAGTAAGGACGGACAATCAGCCCCAGCATTTT
CATVRTDNQPQHF
>NA|14|TRBD2|TRBV5-4|TRBJ2-7
TGTGCCAGCAGCCTGAGCGGGAGGGAGAACGAGCAGTACTTC
CASSLSGRENEQYF
>NA|13|NA|TRBV18|TRBJ2-1
TGTGCCAGCTCACCACCGTCGGGGATAGGGCAGTTCTTC
CASSPPSGIGQFF
>NA|14|TRBD1|TRBV4-3|TRBJ1-2
TGCGCCAGCAGCCAACAGACAGGGGGCCTCGGCTACACCTTC
CASSQQTGGLGYTF
>NA|11|NA|TRBV28|TRBJ1-1
TGTGCCAGCAGTTTCGGACTGGAAGCTTTCTTT
CASSFGLEAFF
>NA|15|TRBD1|TRBV7-2|TRBJ2-7
TGTGCCAGCAGCTTTGCCGGGACAGGGTACTACGAGCAGTACTTC
CASSFAGTGYYEQYF
>once|14|NA|TRBV28|TRBJ2-5
TGTGCCAGCAGTCCGACGGGGTGGGCCGAGACCCAGTACTTC
CASSPTGWAETQYF
>NA|13|TRBD1|TRBV28|TRBJ1-1
TGTGCCAGCAGCCCCAGACAGGGGAAGGAAGCTTTCTTT
CASSPRQGKEAFF
>NA|11|TRBD1|TRBV6-1|TRBJ1-2
TGTGCCAGCAGCGACAGGGACGGCTACACCTTC
CASSDRDGYTF
>NA|14|TRBD1|TRBV5-1|TRBJ1-1
TGCGCCAGCAGCTTATCAGGGGGCTCCACTGAAGCTTTCTTT
CASSLSGGSTEAFF
>NA|15|NA|TRBV28|TRBJ2-7
TGTGCCAGCAGTTCCAACTCGGGACCCTTCTACGAGCAGTACTTC
CASSSNSGPFYEQYF
>NA|14|NA|TRBV7-2|TRBJ2-3
TGTGCCAGCAGCCAGTTCAGCAGGGGCGGTACGCAGTATTTT
CASSQFSRGGTQYF
>NA|14|TRBD2|TRBV6-1|TRBJ2-1
TGTGCCAGCAAGAAATTAGCGGGACCGAATGAGCAGTTCTTC
CASKKLAGPNEQFF
>once|13|NA|TRBV4-1|TRBJ2-1
TGCGCCAGCAGCCAAGTGGTGGTCGATGAGCAGTTCTTC
CASSQVVVDEQFF
>NA|13|NA|TRBV30|TRBJ1-3
TGTGCCTGGAGTCTGAGCTCTGGAAACACCATATATTTT
CAWSLSSGNTIYF
>NA|14|NA|TRBV29-1|TRBJ2-6
TGCAGCGTTGAAGGGGGTGCCGGGGCCAACGTCCTGACTTTC
CSVEGGAGANVLTF
>NA|16|NA|TRBV19|TRBJ2-7
TGTGCCAGTAGTATAGTGGCCATTACCTCTATCAACGAGCAGTACTTC
CASSIVAITSINEQYF
>once|15|NA|TRBV4-2|TRBJ2-5
TGTGCCAGCAGCCAAGATCCAGTTCGACAAGAGACCCAGTACTTC
CASSQDPVRQETQYF
>NA|15|NA|TRBV10-1|TRBJ2-7
TGCGCCAGCAGCGAGATGTACCCCCTTCCCTACGAGCAGTACTTC
CASSEMYPLPYEQYF
>NA|15|TRBD1|TRBV2|TRBJ1-5
TGTGCCAGCAGTTCCGGGACAGGGGTAAGTCAGCCCCAGCATTTT
CASSSGTGVSQPQHF
>NA|15|NA|TRBV19|TRBJ2-7
TGTGCCAGTAGTACGCCGGGACTCGGCCTCTACGAGCAGTACTTC
CASSTPGLGLYEQYF
>NA|17|TRBD1|TRBV2|TRBJ1-1
TGTGCCAGCAGTGGAGAACTAACAGGGGCCAAGTACACTGAAGCTTTCTTT
CASSGELTGAKYTEAFF
>NA|12|NA|TRBV29-1|TRBJ2-7
TGCAGCGGGCGGACACCGGGCTACGAGCAGTACTTC
CSGRTPGYEQYF